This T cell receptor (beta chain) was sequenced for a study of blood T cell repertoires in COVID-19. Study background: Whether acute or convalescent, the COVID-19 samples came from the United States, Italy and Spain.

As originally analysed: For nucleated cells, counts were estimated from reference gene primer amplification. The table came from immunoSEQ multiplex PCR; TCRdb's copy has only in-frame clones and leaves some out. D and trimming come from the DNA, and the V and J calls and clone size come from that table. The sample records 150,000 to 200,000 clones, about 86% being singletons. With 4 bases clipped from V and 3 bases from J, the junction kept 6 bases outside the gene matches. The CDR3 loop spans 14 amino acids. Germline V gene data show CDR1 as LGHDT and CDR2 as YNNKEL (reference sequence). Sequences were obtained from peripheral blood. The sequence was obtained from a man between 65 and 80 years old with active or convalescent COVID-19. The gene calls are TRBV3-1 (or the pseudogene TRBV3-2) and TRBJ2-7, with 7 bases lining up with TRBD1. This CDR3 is CASSRQGNIYEQYF. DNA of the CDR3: TGTGCCAGCAGCCGACAGGGTAATATCTACGAGCAGTACTTC.